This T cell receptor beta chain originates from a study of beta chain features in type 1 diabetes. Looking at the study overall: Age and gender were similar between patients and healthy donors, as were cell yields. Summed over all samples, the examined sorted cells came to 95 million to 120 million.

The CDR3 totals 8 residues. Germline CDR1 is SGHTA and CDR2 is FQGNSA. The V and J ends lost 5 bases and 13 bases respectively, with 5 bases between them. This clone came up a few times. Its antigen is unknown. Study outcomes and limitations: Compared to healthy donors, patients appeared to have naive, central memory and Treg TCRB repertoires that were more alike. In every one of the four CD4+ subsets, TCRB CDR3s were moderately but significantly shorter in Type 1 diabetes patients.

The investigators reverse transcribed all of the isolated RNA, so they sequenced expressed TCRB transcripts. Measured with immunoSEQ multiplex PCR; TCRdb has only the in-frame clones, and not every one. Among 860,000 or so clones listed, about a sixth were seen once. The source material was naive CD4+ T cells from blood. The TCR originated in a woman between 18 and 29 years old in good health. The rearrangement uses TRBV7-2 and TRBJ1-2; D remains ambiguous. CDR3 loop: CASSPPTF. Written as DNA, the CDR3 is TGTGCCAGCAGCCCGCCCACCTTC. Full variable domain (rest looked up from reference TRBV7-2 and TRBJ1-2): GAGVSQSPSNKVTEKGKDVELRCDPISGHTALYWYRQSLGQGLEFLIYFQGNSAPDKSGLPSDRFSAERTGGSVSTLTIQRTQQEDSAVYLCASSPPTFGSGTRLTVV.